This entry describes one TCR beta chain. The sample is drawn from a study of follicular helper T cells after annual influenza vaccination. The germline V and J ends were trimmed by 4 bases and 3 bases, with 15 bases remaining between them. The germline V gene has CDR1 LGHNA and CDR2 YSLEER. CDR3 size: 16 residues. The time point was: 2015-2016 season, pre-vaccination. Community-dwelling subjects without influenza vaccination in the prior 6 months were enrolled. The repertoire was sequenced with immunoSEQ multiplex PCR; TCRdb's copy has only in-frame clones and lacks some. Counted here are about 140 clones, 87% occurring once; the ten biggest clones make up roughly 8.1%.

The input for sequencing was CXCR5+ CD38+ circulating T follicular helper cells from blood, taken on the day of influenza vaccination. Stated subset: circulating Tfh, non-naive CD4+CXCR5+PD-1+ (ICOS+CD38+ or ICOS-CD38-). The chain is built from TRBV4-3 and TRBJ1-4, with D possibly matching TRBD1 (5 bases). The receptor was isolated from an adult who received the influenza vaccine. The CDR3 region is CASSLNRAGANEKLFF. DNA of the CDR3: TGCGCCAGCAGCCTTAACCGGGCGGGGGCTAATGAAAAACTGTTTTTT.